This T cell receptor (beta chain) comes out of a study of blood T cell repertoires in COVID-19. Study in general: Italy, Spain and the United States were the sources of the convalescent and acute COVID-19 samples. PBMCs, B-cell-depleted T cells, or T cells provided the cDNA or gDNA that made up the material.

CDR1 and CDR2 from the germline V gene are SGHRS and YFSETQ. V was pared by 3 bases and J by 5 bases, with 11 bases of the junction left unmatched. This CDR3 comprises 17 residues. As originally analysed: From reference gene primer amplification, estimates of nucleated cell counts were derived. The repertoire was sequenced with immunoSEQ multiplex PCR; TCRdb's copy has only in-frame clones and lacks some. V, J and clone size are those of that table, while D and trimming were read from the DNA. The profile shows 200,000 to 300,000 clones, 75% to 95% of them singletons. Seattle researchers signed up patients amid active infection and tracked them longitudinally.

The V call is TRBV5-1, the J call TRBJ2-1; 10 bases fit TRBD2. The material sequenced was peripheral blood. This clonotype was obtained from a person under 30 with COVID-19, enrolled during active disease. The CDR3, as DNA: TGCGCCAGCAGCTCGTTGGGACTAGCGCCTACTAACAATGAGCAGTTCTTC. It is translated as CASSSLGLAPTNNEQFF. The full variable domain, rest sourced from reference TRBV5-1 and TRBJ2-1, is KAGVTQTPRYLIKTRGQQVTLSCSPISGHRSVSWYQQTPGQGLQFLFEYFSETQRNKGNFPGRFSGRQFSNSRSEMNVSTLELGDSALYLCASSSLGLAPTNNEQFFGPGTRLTVL.